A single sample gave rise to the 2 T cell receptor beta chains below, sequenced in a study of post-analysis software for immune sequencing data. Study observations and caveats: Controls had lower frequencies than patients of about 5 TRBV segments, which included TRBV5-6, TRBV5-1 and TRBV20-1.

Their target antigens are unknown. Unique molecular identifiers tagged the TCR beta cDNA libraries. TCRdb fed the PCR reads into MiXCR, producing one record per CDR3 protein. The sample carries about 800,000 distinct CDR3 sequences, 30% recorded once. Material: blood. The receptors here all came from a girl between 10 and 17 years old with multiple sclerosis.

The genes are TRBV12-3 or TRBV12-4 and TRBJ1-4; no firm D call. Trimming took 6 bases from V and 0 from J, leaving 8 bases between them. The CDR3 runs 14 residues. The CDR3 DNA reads TGTGCCAGCAGCCGGGCGGCAACTAATGAAAAACTGTTTTTT. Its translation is CASSRAATNEKLFF.

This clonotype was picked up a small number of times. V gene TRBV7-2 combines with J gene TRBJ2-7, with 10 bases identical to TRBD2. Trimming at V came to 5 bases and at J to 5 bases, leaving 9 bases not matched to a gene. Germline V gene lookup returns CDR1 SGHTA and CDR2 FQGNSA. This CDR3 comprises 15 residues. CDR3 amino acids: CASSRQSGRADEQYF. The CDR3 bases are TGTGCCAGCAGCCGCCAAAGCGGGAGGGCCGACGAGCAGTACTTC. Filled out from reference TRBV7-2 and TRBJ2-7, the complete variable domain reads GAGVSQSPSNKVTEKGKDVELRCDPISGHTALYWYRQSLGQGLEFLIYFQGNSAPDKSGLPSDRFSAERTGGSVSTLTIQRTQQEDSAVYLCASSRQSGRADEQYFGPGTRLTVT.